What follows are 20 T cell receptor beta chains derived from one specimen sequenced in a study of beta chain features in type 1 diabetes. Every isolated RNA sample was fully reverse transcribed, so sequencing captured expressed TCRB transcripts. Measured with immunoSEQ multiplex PCR; TCRdb has only the in-frame clones, and not every one. The table includes some 300,000 clones, about 7.8% detected once. The sample consisted of central memory CD4+ T cells from blood. These receptors came from a woman aged 18-29 years in good health.

This clone was observed a handful of times. The chain combines TRBV5-1 with TRBJ2-5, with D unresolved. Trimming stripped 2 bases from V and 5 bases from J, with 16 bases between. Germline V gives CDR1 SGHRS, CDR2 YFSETQ. The CDR3 runs 15 residues. CDR3: CASSFWQPPGETQYF. CDR3 in DNA: TGCGCCAGCAGCTTTTGGCAGCCACCTGGGGAGACCCAGTACTTC. Based on the CDR3 plus reference TRBV5-1 and TRBJ2-5, the full variable domain is KAGVTQTPRYLIKTRGQQVTLSCSPISGHRSVSWYQQTPGQGLQFLFEYFSETQRNKGNFPGRFSGRQFSNSRSEMNVSTLELGDSALYLCASSFWQPPGETQYFGPGTRLLVL.

The genes are TRBV9 and TRBJ1-2; D remains unclear. Germline CDR1 is SGDLS and CDR2 is YYNGEE. V dropped 0 bases and J dropped 5 bases, with 8 bases sitting between them. This CDR3 spans 13 amino acids. The CDR3 DNA sequence: TGTGCCAGCAGCGTAGTTGCCGGGTATGGCTACACCTTC. It codes for CASSVVAGYGYTF.

This clone occurred a few times. The V and J genes are TRBV11-2 and TRBJ2-5, with TRBD2 matching 8 bases. Germline V gene lookup returns CDR1 SGHAT and CDR2 FQNNGV. The CDR3 has 15 amino acids. V shed 5 bases, J shed 5 bases, and the junction held 10 bases outside the gene matches. CDR3 protein: CASSVGTSNRETQYF. The CDR3 DNA follows: TGTGCCAGCAGCGTCGGGACTAGTAACAGGGAGACCCAGTACTTC.

V gene TRBV2 combines with J gene TRBJ2-3; the D is unclear. Germline V CDR1 and CDR2: SNHLY, FYNNEI. CDR3 length: 14 residues. Trimming cost V 3 bases and J 0 bases, with 7 bases left between them. The CDR3 reads CASSERTSTDTQYF. As DNA, the CDR3 is TGTGCCAGCAGTGAGCGGACCAGCACAGATACGCAGTATTTT.

Many counts were recorded for this clone. The rearrangement uses TRBV28 and TRBJ2-7; the D gene is possibly TRBD2 (6 bases). This CDR3 has 12 amino acids. Germline-derived CDR1 and CDR2 are MDHEN and SYDVKM. V was trimmed by 3 bases and J by 6 bases, leaving 9 bases between them. The CDR3 spells CASSFRGGEQYV. The CDR3 bases are TGTGCCAGCAGTTTTCGGGGAGGCGAGCAGTACGTC.

This clone was found a few times. The chain couples TRBV9 to TRBJ2-1; 7 nucleotides match TRBD1. This CDR3 region has 16 residues. Looked up from germline, CDR1 is SGDLS and CDR2 is YYNGEE. The trim removed 0 bases at V and 2 bases at J, leaving 5 bases unmatched. The CDR3 region has the DNA TGTGCCAGCAGCGTAGGGGAGACAGGGACCTACAATGAGCAGTTCTTC. Encoded protein: CASSVGETGTYNEQFF.

The rearrangement joins TRBV6-1 to TRBJ2-3, with D possibly being TRBD2 (6 bases). The CDR3 runs to 15 residues. Germline V gene lookup returns CDR1 MNHNS and CDR2 SASEGT. Trimming left V 5 bases short and J 6 bases short, with 18 bases between. CDR3 sequence reads: CASSPGTRQSDTQYF. CDR3 DNA: TGTGCCAGCAGTCCCGGGACTCGGCAGTCGGATACGCAGTATTTT.

In its sample, this clone was seen a few times. V gene TRBV29-1 combines with J gene TRBJ2-1; maybe TRBD2 (5 bases). The CDR3 extends over 15 amino acids. CDR1 is SQVTM and CDR2 is ANQGSEA in the germline V gene. With 6 bases removed from V and 0 bases from J, the gap between germline ends came to 15 bases. In DNA form, the CDR3 reads TGCAGCGTCGCCACAGCGGCAGGCTCCTACAATGAGCAGTTCTTC. It translates to CSVATAAGSYNEQFF.

V and J are TRBV6-5 and TRBJ2-1; tentative D call: TRBD2 (6 bases). The CDR3 spans 13 residues. Germline assignment: CDR1 MNHEY and CDR2 SVGAGI. Trimming took 5 bases from V and 9 from J, leaving 14 bases between them. CDR3 nucleotides: TGTGCCAGCAGTACGACTAGAGGAGGTGAGCAGTTCTTC. Translated, it gives CASSTTRGGEQFF.

The sample holds many counts of this clone. CDR3: CASSQAGSRNNSPLHF. The CDR3 bases are TGTGCCAGCAGCCAAGCCGGGAGCAGGAATAATTCACCCCTCCACTTT. The chain carries TRBV14 and TRBJ1-6, with unresolved D. The length of the CDR3 is 16 residues. Trimming left V 1 base short and J 5 bases short, with 12 bases between. Per germline, CDR1 SGHDN and CDR2 FVKESK.

The chain has TRBV27 and TRBJ1-5; D is unclear. The CDR3 contains 13 residues. Looked up from germline, CDR1 is MNHEY and CDR2 is SMNVEV (reference sequence). Trimming stripped 3 bases from V and 10 bases from J, with 13 bases between. This CDR3 is CASSFKSLDPQHF. The CDR3 nucleotides are TGTGCCAGCAGTTTCAAGTCCCTTGATCCCCAGCATTTT.

Regarding this clone: Its ends do not fully match the called genes, so a read error is possible. This sample includes further DNA sequences coding for the same CDR3. This chain connects TRBV2 to TRBJ1-1, with a possible D match to TRBD1 (6 bases). The germline V gene encodes CDR1 SNHLY and CDR2 FYNNEI. This CDR3 is 14 amino acids long. CDR3 sequence (DNA): TGTGCCAGCAGGGAAGACAGGTTGAACACTGAAGCTTTCTTT. It is translated as CASREDRLNTEAFF.

The rearrangement uses TRBV30 and TRBJ2-7, with D perhaps matching TRBD2 (5 bases). Germline lookup yields CDR1 GTSNPN and CDR2 SVGIG (reference sequence). CDR3 size: 12 residues. Trimming left V 3 bases short and J 4 bases short, with 10 bases between. CDR3 amino acids: CAWSGLQYEQYF. The CDR3 DNA reads TGTGCCTGGAGCGGACTTCAGTACGAGCAGTACTTC.

A note on this clone: This could be a read error, since a much larger clone is one nucleotide away. The V and J genes are TRBV7-3 and TRBJ2-5; a possible D gene is TRBD2 (5 bases). The CDR3 contains 11 residues. Trimming took off 5 bases at V and 5 bases at J, with 6 bases between the two ends. Germline V CDR1 and CDR2: SGHTA, FQGTGA. As DNA, the CDR3 is TGTGCCAGCAGCCAGCGGGAGACCCAGTACTTC. Translated, it gives CASSQRETQYF.

The V and J genes are TRBV4-2 and TRBJ2-1; TRBD2 might be the D (6 bases). Between the trimmed V and J ends, which lost 1 base and 10 bases, there was a span of 14 bases. Germline CDR1 is LGHNA and CDR2 is YNFKEQ. This CDR3 comprises 14 residues. Written as DNA, the CDR3 is TGTGCCAGCAGCCAAGTGCCGCCCAGCGGGGAGCAGTTCTTC. The encoded protein is CASSQVPPSGEQFF.

The V call is TRBV29-1, the J call TRBJ2-7, with unresolved D. The CDR3 totals 12 residues. Germline V gene sequence: CDR1 SQVTM, CDR2 ANQGSEA. V was cut by 4 bases and J by 2 bases, with 9 bases left in between. The CDR3 nucleotides read TGCAGCGTTGGCCAGGACGCCTACGAGCAGTACTTC. Residues: CSVGQDAYEQYF.

This clone appeared many times. V and J are TRBV5-1 and TRBJ2-3; D perhaps matches TRBD2 (7 bases). Germline assignment: CDR1 SGHRS and CDR2 YFSETQ. V shed 4 bases and J shed 5 bases, with 20 bases lying between them. The CDR3 length is 16 residues. CDR3 nucleotides: TGCGCCAGCAGCCCATCTGGGGGGGCCTCGAAAGATACGCAGTATTTT. Its protein product is CASSPSGGASKDTQYF.

The chain carries TRBV9 and TRBJ1-2; weak D call: TRBD1 (6 bases). The germline V and J ends were trimmed by 0 bases and 2 bases, with 11 bases remaining between them. Germline V gives CDR1 SGDLS, CDR2 YYNGEE. This CDR3 is built from 15 residues. The CDR3 sequence is CASSVGGGSNYGYTF. The DNA for the CDR3 is TGTGCCAGCAGCGTAGGAGGGGGGAGCAACTATGGCTACACCTTC.

The rearrangement joins TRBV7-8 to TRBJ1-1; D not resolved. The CDR3 runs to 14 residues. With 2 bases removed from V and 5 bases from J, the gap between germline ends came to 12 bases. The germline V gene encodes CDR1 SGHVS and CDR2 FQNEAQ. CDR3 nucleotides: TGTGCCAGCAGCTTATTAGAAGGCCTAACTGAAGCTTTCTTT. This encodes CASSLLEGLTEAFF.

The chain has TRBV7-2 and TRBJ2-7; TRBD2 aligns across 7 bases. After removal of 6 bases from V and 2 bases from J, the junction contained 10 bases not matched to a gene. The CDR3 is made up of 15 amino acids. From germline, CDR1 is SGHTA and CDR2 FQGNSA. The CDR3, as DNA: TGTGCCAGCAGTAGAAGCGGGGTAGGGACCTACGAGCAGTACTTC. This codes for CASSRSGVGTYEQYF.